These 15 T cell receptor beta chains share one sample of origin, sequenced in a study of post-analysis software for immune sequencing data. Notes on the study in general: Patients had higher frequencies than controls of roughly 5 TRBV segments, including TRBV5-6, TRBV5-1 and TRBV20-1.

No antigens are known for them. Sequencing libraries made from TCR beta cDNA carried unique molecular identifiers. TCRdb re-called the PCR reads through MiXCR, storing one row per CDR3 protein. This repertoire shows 150,000 to 200,000 distinct CDR3 sequences, around 28% found once; its top ten account for around 1.5%. The specimen sequenced was blood. The receptors here all came from a girl aged 10 to 17 with multiple sclerosis.

V is TRBV28 and J is TRBJ2-7; TRBD1 might be the D (6 bases). The V end lost 5 bases, the J end lost 4 bases, and 12 bases lay between the germline ends. The CDR3 loop spans 13 amino acids. The V gene's germline CDR1 is MDHEN and CDR2 SYDVKM. The CDR3 loop is CASSVGAAYEQYF. The CDR3 DNA reads as TGTGCCAGCAGTGTGGGGGCCGCTTACGAGCAGTACTTC.

The CDR3 region is CAWRRGGAFF. CDR3 bases: TGTGCCTGGAGAAGGGGAGGAGCTTTCTTT. This sequence joins TRBV30 and TRBJ1-1; D may be TRBD1 (5 bases). CDR3 length: 10 amino acids. The germline V gene encodes CDR1 GTSNPN and CDR2 SVGIG (reference sequence). V lost 3 bases, J lost 10 bases, and 9 bases lay in between.

This clonotype has more than one count but fewer than ten. Its ends do not fully match the called genes, so a read error is possible. CDR3 sequence: CASSNLGNQEAQYF. CDR3 DNA: TGCGCCAGCAGCAACCTAGGGAACCAAGAGGCCCAGTACTTC. V is TRBV5-1 and J is TRBJ2-5; no definite D call. CDR3 length equals 14 residues. Germline CDR1 and CDR2: SGHRS and YFSETQ.

The V gene is TRBV28, the J gene TRBJ2-1, with 7 bases fitting TRBD2. The CDR3 totals 13 residues. Germline V gene sequence: CDR1 MDHEN, CDR2 SYDVKM. The CDR3 DNA reads as TGTGCTTCGGGGGGAGAGGGCTACAATGAGCAGTTCTTC. Translated: CASGGEGYNEQFF.

This sequence joins TRBV3-1 and TRBJ2-3; D gene uncertain. V was pared by 4 bases and J by 1 base, with 18 bases between. Germline lookup yields CDR1 LGHDT and CDR2 YNNKEL (reference sequence). CDR3 length: 17 residues. CDR3 amino acids: CASSRDPTLMRTDTQYF. In DNA form, the CDR3 reads TGTGCCAGCAGCCGAGATCCGACTCTAATGCGCACAGATACGCAGTATTTT.

This clonotype was counted ten times or more. The CDR3 coding sequence is TGCAGTGCTCACCTGCTCTCCTACGAGCAGTACTTC. Translation gives CSAHLLSYEQYF. V is TRBV20-1 and J is TRBJ2-7; D remains ambiguous. Germline values: CDR1 DFQATT, CDR2 SNEGSKA (reference sequence). This CDR3 region has 12 residues. The V end lost 5 bases, the J end lost 0 bases, and 8 bases lay between the germline ends.

The chain combines TRBV12-3 or TRBV12-4 with TRBJ1-1; D is unclear. The length of the CDR3 is 14 residues. Trimming removed 5 bases at V and 2 bases at J, with 12 bases between. The CDR3: CASSVVDPNTEAFF. CDR3 DNA sequence: TGTGCCAGCAGTGTGGTTGACCCAAACACTGAAGCTTTCTTT.

This clonotype was detected only a few times. This rearrangement joins TRBV4-1 to TRBJ1-6; D call uncertain. CDR1 and CDR2 (germline): MGHRA, YSYEKL. V shed 4 bases and J shed 7 bases, with 8 bases lying between them. CDR3 size: 13 residues. The CDR3 sequence is CASSLGPNSPLHF. The CDR3 DNA is TGCGCCAGCAGCCTCGGGCCGAATTCACCCCTCCACTTT.

In this sample, this clonotype turned up many times. The chain joins TRBV28 to TRBJ2-7; D not resolved. V lost 4 bases, J lost 6 bases, and 13 bases lay in between. The CDR3 length is 13 residues. CDR1 is MDHEN, CDR2 SYDVKM, per germline. The CDR3 region has the DNA TGTGCCAGCAGTTCCCTAAACAGTCGCGAGCAGTACTTC. It encodes CASSSLNSREQYF.

Many counts were recorded for this clonotype. This chain links TRBV20-1 with TRBJ2-1; TRBD2 agrees at 9 bases. This CDR3 contains 14 residues. After removal of 6 bases from V and 4 bases from J, the junction contained 7 bases not matched to a gene. The germline gives CDR1 DFQATT, CDR2 SNEGSKA (reference sequence). The CDR3 sequence: CSAEASGEYNEQFF. The CDR3 bases are TGCAGTGCCGAGGCTAGCGGGGAATACAATGAGCAGTTCTTC.

On this clonotype itself: This may arise from a read error, as a much more abundant clone is one base away. The V and J genes are TRBV29-1 and TRBJ2-3, with D tentatively TRBD1 or TRBD2 (5 bases each). The CDR3 length is 14 residues. V was shortened by 6 bases and J by 5 bases, with 18 bases between the two germline ends. Germline V gene lookup returns CDR1 SQVTM and CDR2 ANQGSEA. CDR3 in DNA: TGCAGCGTGCTGGTCCCGGGGCTGGGAGATACGCAGTATTTT. Translated, it gives CSVLVPGLGDTQYF.

The chain carries TRBV29-1 and TRBJ1-1, with D possibly TRBD1 on 6 matching bases. Trimming took off 0 bases at V and 12 bases at J, with 23 bases between the two ends. CDR3 size: 15 residues. Germline loops: CDR1 SQVTM, CDR2 ANQGSEA. The CDR3 DNA is TGCAGCGTTGAAGATCTAAACACAGGGACCACTAAAACTTTCTTT. This encodes CSVEDLNTGTTKTFF.

By its share, this clonotype is medium-sized. The rearrangement links TRBV24-1 to TRBJ2-1; 14 bases match TRBD2. V lost 2 bases, J lost 5 bases, and 10 bases stayed unmatched. CDR1 is KGHDR and CDR2 is SFDVKD in the germline V gene. The CDR3 has 19 residues. CDR3 DNA sequence: TGTGCCACCAGTGATTCCCAAGGACTAGCGGGAGGTCACCACAATGAGCAGTTCTTC. Its protein is CATSDSQGLAGGHHNEQFF.

The chain joins TRBV7-2 to TRBJ1-4; 9 bases fit TRBD1. Germline CDR1 and CDR2: SGHTA and FQGNSA. Unmatched junction bases numbered 5, after V lost 4 bases and J lost 2 bases. This CDR3 has 16 amino acids. The CDR3 reads CASSSGTGFTNEKLFF. The CDR3 bases are TGTGCCAGCAGCTCCGGGACAGGGTTTACTAATGAAAAACTGTTTTTT.

Comment on this clonotype: A much larger clone lies one base from this, so it may be a read error. The chain recombines TRBV20-1 with TRBJ2-3; 16 bases are a match to TRBD2. Germline CDR1 and CDR2: DFQATT and SNEGSKA (reference sequence). CDR3 length: 16 amino acids. The CDR3 sequence: CSASGTSGRVTGTQYF. The CDR3 DNA follows: TGCAGTGCCTCCGGGACTAGCGGGAGGGTCACAGGTACGCAGTATTTT.